This paragraph reports one T cell receptor (beta chain). Its antigen remains unidentified. Per-base qualities were not stored, and no clone one base away is much larger. Reading from cysteine to phenylalanine, the CDR3 counts 18 amino acids. The entry retains the CDR3 DNA only, 54 bases that are in frame from base 1. V gives up 2 bases and J gives up 6 bases, and the segment between their germline ends measures 20 bases. CDR1 and CDR2, per the germline V gene, are SGHAT and FQNNGV. The entry originates in a study of T-cell memory formation after mild COVID-19 (dated by TCRdb to the early 2020s). As for the study more broadly: TCR sequence clusters from the two donors were found to be largely donor specific. The cohort comprised two young, previously healthy adult volunteers, one female and one male. In a couple of donors, T-cell clones that expanded and contracted after mild COVID-19 were tracked by sequencing TCRalpha and TCRbeta repertoires over time. The research as a whole found: Contracting CD4+ clones turned up mainly in the CM and EM memory subsets, whereas EMRA was where CD8+ clones were enriched. Balanced CD4/CD8 phenotypes were observed for clones contracting from day 15 to 85, whereas a bias towards CD4+ was observed for a second wave of clones expanding from day 15 to 37. Only two mild cases were covered in the study, and larger cohorts including severe cases with pre-infection samples were considered necessary. SARS-CoV-2 specificity of the second-wave clones peaking on day 37 was not confirmed. Some responding clones were detected in pre-infection memory, suggesting pre-existing cross-reactive memory T cells joined the SARS-CoV-2 response.

PBMCs were isolated by Ficoll-Paque density gradient centrifugation. For sequencing, an Illumina NovaSeq 6000 was employed. Using 5'RACE with constant-segment primers, TCRalpha and TCRbeta cDNA libraries were constructed, with sample barcodes and unique molecular identifiers added in the process. RNA was extracted from every sample with Trizol reagent. Library amplification was performed in two PCR steps, and a second sample barcode and Illumina TruSeq adapters were introduced in the second step. Sequencing of the libraries was done on an Illumina NovaSeq, producing 2 x 150 bp paired-end reads. Under the source paper's analysis protocol: Reads were demultiplexed and collapsed into UMI-guided consensus sequences with migec v1.2.7. With mixcr v2.1.11, UMI consensuses were aligned to TRA and TRB V and J templates and assembled into clonotypes. A clonotype was counted as expanded or contracted only if both edgeR and NoisET called the change significant, with noise models trained on biological replicates. For edgeR calls, a false discovery rate-adjusted p below 0.01 and a log2 fold-change threshold of 1 were applied. As an exploratory analysis of dynamics, max-normalized trajectories of the 1000 most abundant clonotypes were examined with PCA combined with hierarchical clustering. Separately sequenced CD4+ and CD8+ repertoires were used to assign the CD4 or CD8 phenotype of responding clones. TCRdb ran its own pipeline on the public reads, namely fastp trimming at Q25 and MiXCR clone calling, and kept in-frame beta chains. Rows matching on CDR3 protein sequence are summarized as one entry with the most common DNA and genes. The V and J calls and clone size come from TCRdb's table, not from the authors' own analysis. This sample holds 250,000 to 350,000 distinct CDR3 sequences; roughly a fifth were observed only once. Roughly 21% of the sample belongs to the ten largest clones.

Sequenced sample: PBMCs or a T cell subset sorted from them (not recorded which). This TCR came from a man aged 18-30 years who had mild COVID-19 (a few samples of this study predate the infection). The sample titles of this study are shuffled in the database, so cell type and time point are left out; the donor was told from shared clones. The chain links TRBV11-2 with TRBJ1-6; TRBD1 is a weak D gene call, 6 bases matching. This receptor carries the CDR3 CASSLIGQQGPANSPLHF. The sequenced DNA: TGTGCCAGCAGCTTAATCGGCCAACAGGGTCCCGCTAATTCACCCCTCCACTTT. When the CDR3 is completed using the reference TRBV11-2 and TRBJ1-6 genes on either side, the full variable domain is EAGVAQSPRYKIIEKRQSVAFWCNPISGHATLYWYQQILGQGPKLLIQFQNNGVVDDSQLPKDRFSAERLKGVDSTLKIQPAKLEDSAVYLCASSLIGQQGPANSPLHFGNGTRLTVT.